Ten or more counts support the clone carrying this T cell receptor beta chain. Its antigen remains unidentified. The data were taken from a study of T cells in Graves' hyperthyroidism and ophthalmopathy. Regarding the study as a whole: In blood, most of the thyroid clonotypes expanded above 0.001 were also present.

Used for diagnoses were clinical symptoms, serum thyroxine and TRAb, thyroid ultrasound and orbital computed tomography. Amplified regions were TCR beta CDR3 sequences from RNA transcripts. HTBI primers were the set used in a first-round RT-PCR of the TCR CDR3. One entry per CDR3 protein results from TCRdb running MiXCR on the multiplex PCR reads. The table shows hundreds of thousands of distinct CDR3 sequences, with approximately 42% occurring only once. V trimming: 1 base; J trimming: 3 bases; junction bases outside the gene matches: 2. Germline lookup yields CDR1 SGHRS and CDR2 YFSETQ. The CDR3 is 14 amino acids.

Sequencing input: peripheral blood or thyroid tissue (not recorded which). The rearrangement joins TRBV5-1 to TRBJ1-2; the match to TRBD1 covers 8 bases. The source of this sequence is an adult man with Graves' disease, either hyperthyroidism or ophthalmopathy (not recorded which). The CDR3 sequence: CASSLQGAYYGYTF. In DNA form, the CDR3 reads TGCGCCAGCAGCTTGCAGGGGGCGTACTATGGCTACACCTTC.